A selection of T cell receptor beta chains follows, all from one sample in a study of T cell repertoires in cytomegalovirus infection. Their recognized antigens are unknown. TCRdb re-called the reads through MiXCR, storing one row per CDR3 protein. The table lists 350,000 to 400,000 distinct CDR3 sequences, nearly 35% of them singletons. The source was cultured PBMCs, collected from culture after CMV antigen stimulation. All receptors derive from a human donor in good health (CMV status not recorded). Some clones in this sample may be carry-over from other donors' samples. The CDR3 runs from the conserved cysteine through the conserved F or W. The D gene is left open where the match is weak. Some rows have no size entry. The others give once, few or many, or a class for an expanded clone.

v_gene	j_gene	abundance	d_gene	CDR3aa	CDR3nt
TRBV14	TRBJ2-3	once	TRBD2	CASSQVVLAGGYTQYF	TGTGCCAGCAGCCAAGTTGTACTAGCGGGAGGATATACGCAGTATTTT
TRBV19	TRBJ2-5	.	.	CASSIRPRIVGDETQYF	TGTGCCAGTAGTATAAGACCCCGCATTGTAGGGGACGAGACCCAGTACTTC
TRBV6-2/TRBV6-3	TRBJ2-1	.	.	CASSYRGPRRDNEQFF	TGTGCCAGCAGTTACCGAGGGCCTCGGAGAGACAATGAGCAGTTCTTC
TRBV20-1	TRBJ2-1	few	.	CSARSSGEQFF	TGCAGTGCTAGATCCAGCGGCGAGCAGTTCTTC
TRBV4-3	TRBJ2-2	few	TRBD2	CASSQDLRAGGRSGELFF	TGCGCCAGCAGCCAAGATCTCCGAGCGGGAGGTCGCTCCGGGGAGCTGTTTTTT
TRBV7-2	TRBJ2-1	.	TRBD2	CASSLTREARPYNEQFF	TGTGCCAGCAGCTTAACACGGGAGGCCCGACCCTACAATGAGCAGTTCTTC
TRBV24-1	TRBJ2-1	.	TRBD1	CATTGTGNYNEQFF	TGTGCCACGACCGGGACAGGGAATTACAATGAGCAGTTCTTC
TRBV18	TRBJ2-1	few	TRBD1	CASSPSETGVYNEQFF	TGTGCCAGCTCACCGAGTGAAACAGGGGTATACAATGAGCAGTTCTTC
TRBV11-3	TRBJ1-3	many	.	CASSSGRGGNTIYF	TGTGCCAGCAGCTCGGGACGGGGTGGAAACACCATATATTTT
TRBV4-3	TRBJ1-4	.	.	CASSQDGAGFNGKLFF	TGCGCCAGCAGCCAAGACGGGGCAGGATTTAATGGAAAACTGTTTTTT
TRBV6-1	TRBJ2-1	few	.	CASRREGEGLGEQFF	TGTGCCAGCAGGAGGGAGGGGGAGGGCCTCGGTGAGCAGTTCTTC
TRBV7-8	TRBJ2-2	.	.	CASSLIEAGELFF	TGTGCCAGCAGCTTAATTGAGGCCGGGGAGCTGTTTTTT
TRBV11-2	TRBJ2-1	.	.	CASSLDSGSYNEQFF	TGTGCCAGCAGCTTAGATAGCGGCTCCTACAATGAGCAGTTCTTC
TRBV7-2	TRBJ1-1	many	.	CASSKRGPMNTEAFF	TGTGCCAGCAGCAAAAGGGGCCCCATGAACACTGAAGCTTTCTTT
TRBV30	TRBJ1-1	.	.	CAWTGIGNTEAFF	TGTGCCTGGACAGGGATCGGAAACACTGAAGCTTTCTTT
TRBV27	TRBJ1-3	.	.	CASSLRGHAPGNTIYF	TGTGCCAGCAGTCTCCGGGGACATGCGCCAGGAAACACCATATATTTT
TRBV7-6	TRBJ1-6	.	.	CASSLATGNSPLHF	TGTGCCAGCAGCTTAGCTACGGGGAATTCACCCCTCCACTTT
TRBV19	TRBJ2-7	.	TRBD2	CASSIRLAGESRGGEQYF	TGTGCCAGTAGTATTCGACTAGCGGGAGAAAGCAGAGGCGGCGAGCAGTACTTC
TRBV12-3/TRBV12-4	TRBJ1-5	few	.	CASSAREYQPQHF	TGTGCCAGCAGTGCCCGGGAATATCAGCCCCAGCATTTT
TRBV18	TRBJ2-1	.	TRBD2	CASSPYGGSSYNEQFF	TGTGCCAGCTCGCCGTACGGGGGGAGCTCCTACAATGAGCAGTTCTTC
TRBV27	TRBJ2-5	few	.	CASSLFETQYF	TGTGCCAGCAGTTTATTTGAGACCCAGTACTTC
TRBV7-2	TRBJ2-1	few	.	CASSFQAPTYNEQFF	TGTGCCAGCAGCTTCCAGGCTCCGACCTACAATGAGCAGTTCTTC
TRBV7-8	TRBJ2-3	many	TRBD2	CASREDGTSGSLDTQYF	TGTGCCAGCAGGGAGGACGGGACTAGCGGGAGTTTGGATACGCAGTATTTT
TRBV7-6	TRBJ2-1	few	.	CASSPRSGGEQFF	TGTGCTAGCAGCCCACGGAGCGGCGGCGAGCAGTTCTTC
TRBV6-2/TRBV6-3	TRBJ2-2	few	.	CASREPVGTGELFF	TGTGCCAGCAGAGAGCCGGTTGGCACCGGGGAGCTGTTTTTT
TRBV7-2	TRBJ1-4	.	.	CASSLVTGNEKLFF	TGTGCCAGCAGCTTAGTTACAGGGAATGAAAAACTGTTTTTT